This T cell receptor (beta chain) was identified during a study of tumor-infiltrating lymphocytes in primary liver carcinoma (dated by TCRdb to the late 2010s). About the full investigation: Of the five patients (three men and two women, aged 30 to 69 years), four had hepatocellular carcinoma and one had combined HCC and intrahepatic cholangiocarcinoma. The five patients had tumors of stage T1-T3 N0M0, with maximum diameters ranging from roughly 4.2 to 11 cm. Each sample produced about 3.65 to 7.13 million productive TCRbeta reads, and read depth showed no significant difference between tissue types. Across five regions of each liver tumor, along with adjacent normal tissue and blood, the study brought together TCRbeta repertoire sequencing, expression microarrays and whole-exome sequencing. TCRbeta repertoire sequencing covered 35 specimens from 5 patients: 25 or so tumor regions, 5 adjacent noncancerous liver tissues and 5 peripheral blood samples. The 25 to 30 tumor region samples were profiled with Agilent mRNA microarrays so that TCRbeta repertoire diversity could be related to the local molecular phenotype. Reproducibility between technical replicate repertoires was high, with correlation coefficients above 0.95 and mean shared-clone rates roughly 0.87.

V lost 11 bases and J lost 8 bases; the stretch between them is 21 bases long. The CDR3 holds 13 amino acids from the cysteine to the phenylalanine. Kept here is only the CDR3 DNA, which spans 39 bases and is read in frame from base 1. Without any cell sorting, total RNA and DNA were extracted together from roughly 21-30 mg of bulk tissue using the AllPrep DNA/RNA mini kit. Between November 2015 and early 2016, a handful of patients in China with histopathologically diagnosed primary liver carcinoma had surgical resection. Patients had chronic HBV infection and were treatment-naive at sampling. Each tumor was sampled at five spatially separated regions: the superior, inferior, left-lateral and right-lateral poles and the tumor centre. Histological examination found more than 75% viable tumor cells in every tumor sample. Fresh tumor and adjacent tissue pieces were bisected; one half was stored in RNAlater at -80°C, the other sent for histology.

A constant-region primer and ProtoScript II reverse transcriptase were used to reverse-transcribe TCRbeta-specific cDNA from approximately 450 ng total RNA. The TCRbeta libraries were prepared through three rounds of nested multiplex PCR following a slightly modified ARM-PCR procedure. Each of the first two PCR rounds ran for approximately 10 cycles and used multiplex TRBV1-TRBV30 forward primers together with a Cbeta reverse primer. Sample barcodes and Illumina adapters were added in a final 25-cycle PCR with Deep VentR polymerase. Before sequencing, amplicons of 200-500 bp were purified from gel using a QIAquick gel extraction kit. An Illumina HiSeq 2500 was used to sequence the TCRbeta amplicons, generating 250-bp paired-end reads. As for the original processing: Trimmomatic v0.33 was used to quality-trim the reads, and FLASH v1.2.11 was used to merge paired reads so that full CDR3 sequences could be recovered. V, D and J germline segments were assigned to the rearranged TCRbeta sequences using MiGEC v1.2.1b. Clonotype statistics, along with Shannon-Wiener diversity indices, were calculated using VDJtools v1.0.0. Except for diversity analysis, only the 250 most abundant clonotypes of each sample were used in subsequent analyses to reduce sampling bias. Using fastp trimming at Q25 and MiXCR clonotype assembly, TCRdb reanalyzed the public sequencing data and kept in-frame beta chains. Each entry merges the rows of one CDR3 protein and shows their most common DNA and genes. These V and J calls derive from TCRdb rather than the authors' analysis. This sample gives approximately 76,000 distinct CDR3 sequences in total; over 55% of them show up just once. The ten largest clones capture roughly 13% of the sample.

A note on this clonotype: The specificity of this receptor is unknown. Base qualities are missing; no much larger clone stands one base away.

General study outcomes and caveats: Repertoire overlap was higher between tumor regions (mean around 36%) than tumor-adjacent (approximately 17%) or tumor-blood (roughly 14%) pairs, consistent with antigen-driven expansion. Bulk unsorted samples precluded comparing CD4+ and CD8+ T cell repertoires. With just a few patients in the study, the authors point out that the findings should be validated in a larger study. Only roughly 7-24% of top clones appeared in all five regions of a tumor, which suggests that tumor-infiltrating T cells are spatially heterogeneous. Compared with blood, tumors had a significantly larger share of the repertoire taken up by the top 250 clones (p = 0.039). Only the TCR beta chain was sequenced, so true repertoire diversity is likely underestimated because unpaired alpha chains were not captured.

The sequence was collected from a woman aged 60-75 years with primary liver carcinoma and hepatitis B virus infection. This receptor chain uses TRBV12-3 or TRBV12-4 and TRBJ2-5; TRBD2 might be the D gene, on 5 matching bases. What was sequenced was liver tumor tissue from sampling region 4. The meaning of the sample's cell subset or site label: tumor region T4, right-lateral pole. For the CDR3, the sequence is CAGSPILVGTQYF. The DNA sequence follows: TGTGCCGGGAGCCCCATTCTAGTAGGCACCCAGTACTTC.